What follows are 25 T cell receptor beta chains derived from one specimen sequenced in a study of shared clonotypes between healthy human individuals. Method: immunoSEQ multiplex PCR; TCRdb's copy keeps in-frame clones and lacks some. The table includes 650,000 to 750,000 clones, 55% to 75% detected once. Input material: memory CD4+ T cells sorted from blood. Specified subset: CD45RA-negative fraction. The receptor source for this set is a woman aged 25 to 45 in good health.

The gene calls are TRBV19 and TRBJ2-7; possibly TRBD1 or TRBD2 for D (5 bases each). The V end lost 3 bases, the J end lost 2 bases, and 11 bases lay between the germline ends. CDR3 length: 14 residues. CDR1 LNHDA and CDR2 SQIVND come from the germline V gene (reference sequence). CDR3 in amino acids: CASSIYGAPYEQYF. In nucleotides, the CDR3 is TGTGCCAGTAGTATCTACGGGGCTCCCTACGAGCAGTACTTC.

The CDR3 spells CASSQDRGDYNEQFF. The CDR3 region has the DNA TGTGCCAGCAGCCAAGACAGAGGGGACTACAATGAGCAGTTCTTC. The rearrangement links TRBV7-3 to TRBJ2-7, with D perhaps TRBD1 or TRBD2 (5 bases each). Near its end, the DNA agrees better with TRBJ2-1, so the J call may be wrong. Germline assignment: CDR1 SGHTA and CDR2 FQGTGA. This CDR3 is 15 amino acids long.

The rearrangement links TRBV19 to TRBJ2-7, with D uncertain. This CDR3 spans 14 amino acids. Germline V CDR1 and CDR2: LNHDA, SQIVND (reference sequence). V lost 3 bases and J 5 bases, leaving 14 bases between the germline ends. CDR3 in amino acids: CASSISFLTDEQYF. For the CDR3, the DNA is TGTGCCAGTAGTATCTCTTTCCTAACCGACGAGCAGTACTTC.

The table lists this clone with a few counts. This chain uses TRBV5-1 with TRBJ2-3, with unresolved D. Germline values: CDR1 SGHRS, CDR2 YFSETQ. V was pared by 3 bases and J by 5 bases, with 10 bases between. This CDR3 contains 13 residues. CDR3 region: CASSSETGDTQYF. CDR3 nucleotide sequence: TGCGCCAGCAGCTCTGAAACGGGAGATACGCAGTATTTT.

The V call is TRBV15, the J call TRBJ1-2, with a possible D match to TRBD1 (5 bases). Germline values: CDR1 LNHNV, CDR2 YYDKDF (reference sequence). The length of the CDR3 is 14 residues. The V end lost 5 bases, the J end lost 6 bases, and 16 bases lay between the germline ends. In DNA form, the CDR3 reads TGTGCCACCAGCCGCCCGGGACTTGTTAATGGCTACACCTTC. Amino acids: CATSRPGLVNGYTF. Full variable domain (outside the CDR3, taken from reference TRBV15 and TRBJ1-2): DAMVIQNPRYQVTQFGKPVTLSCSQTLNHNVMYWYQQKSSQAPKLLFHYYDKDFNNEADTPDNFQSRRPNTSFCFLDIRSPGLGDTAMYLCATSRPGLVNGYTFGSGTRLTVV.

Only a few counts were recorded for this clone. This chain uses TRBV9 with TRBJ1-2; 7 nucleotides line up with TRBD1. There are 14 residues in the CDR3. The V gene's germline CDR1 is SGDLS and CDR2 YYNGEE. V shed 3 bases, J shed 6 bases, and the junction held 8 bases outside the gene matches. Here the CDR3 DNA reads TGTGCCAGCAGCGAGGGAACAGGGGCGGATGGCTACACCTTC. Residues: CASSEGTGADGYTF.

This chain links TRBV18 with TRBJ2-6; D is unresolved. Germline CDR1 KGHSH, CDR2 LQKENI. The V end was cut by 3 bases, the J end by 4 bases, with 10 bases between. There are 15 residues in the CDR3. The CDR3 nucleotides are TGTGCCAGCTCACCGTCAGCGACCGGGGCCAACGTCCTGACTTTC. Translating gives CASSPSATGANVLTF.

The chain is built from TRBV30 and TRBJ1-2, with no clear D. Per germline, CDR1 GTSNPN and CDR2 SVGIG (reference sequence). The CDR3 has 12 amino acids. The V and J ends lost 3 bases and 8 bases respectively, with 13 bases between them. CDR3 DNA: TGTGCCTGGAGCGTAATCGAGGGAGGCTACACCTTC. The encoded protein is CAWSVIEGGYTF.

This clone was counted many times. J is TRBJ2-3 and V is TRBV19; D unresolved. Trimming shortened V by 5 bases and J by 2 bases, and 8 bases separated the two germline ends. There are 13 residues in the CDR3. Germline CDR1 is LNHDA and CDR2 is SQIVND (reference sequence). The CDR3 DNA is TGTGCCAGTAGTCCCTCCCTCACAGATACGCAGTATTTT. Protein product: CASSPSLTDTQYF.

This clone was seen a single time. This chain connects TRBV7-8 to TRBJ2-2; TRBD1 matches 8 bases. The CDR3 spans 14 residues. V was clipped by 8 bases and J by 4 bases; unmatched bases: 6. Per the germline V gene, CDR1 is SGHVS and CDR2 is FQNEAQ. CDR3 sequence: CASRADRVTGELFF. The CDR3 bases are TGTGCCAGCCGGGCGGACAGGGTCACCGGGGAGCTGTTTTTT.

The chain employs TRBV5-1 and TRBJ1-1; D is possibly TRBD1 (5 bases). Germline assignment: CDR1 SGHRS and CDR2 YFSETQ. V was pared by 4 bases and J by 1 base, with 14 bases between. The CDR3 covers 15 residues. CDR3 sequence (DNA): TGCGCCAGCAGCCTTCTTGGGGGGACGAACACTGAAGCTTTCTTT. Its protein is CASSLLGGTNTEAFF. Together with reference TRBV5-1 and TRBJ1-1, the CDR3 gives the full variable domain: KAGVTQTPRYLIKTRGQQVTLSCSPISGHRSVSWYQQTPGQGLQFLFEYFSETQRNKGNFPGRFSGRQFSNSRSEMNVSTLELGDSALYLCASSLLGGTNTEAFFGQGTRLTVV.

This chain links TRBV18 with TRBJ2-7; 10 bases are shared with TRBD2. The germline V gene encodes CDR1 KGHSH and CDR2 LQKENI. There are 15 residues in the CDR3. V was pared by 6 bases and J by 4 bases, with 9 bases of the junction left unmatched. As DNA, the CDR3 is TGTGCCAGCTCGGAAGGACTAGCGGAGGCATACGAGCAGTACTTC. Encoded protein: CASSEGLAEAYEQYF.

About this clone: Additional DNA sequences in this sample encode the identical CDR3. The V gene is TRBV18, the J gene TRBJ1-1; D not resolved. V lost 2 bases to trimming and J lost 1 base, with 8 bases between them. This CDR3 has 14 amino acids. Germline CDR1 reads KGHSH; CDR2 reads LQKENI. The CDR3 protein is CASSPGRQNTEAFF. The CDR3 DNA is TGTGCCAGCTCACCAGGCAGGCAGAACACTGAAGCTTTCTTT.

CDR3 bases: TGTGCCAGCAGCTTAGGGCAGGGGATGTATGGCTACACCTTC. This gives the protein CASSLGQGMYGYTF. The chain is built from TRBV7-9 and TRBJ1-2; possible D gene TRBD1, 6 bases. The CDR3 has 14 residues. V was pared by 1 base and J by 5 bases, with 11 bases between. Germline loops: CDR1 SEHNR, CDR2 FQNEAQ (reference sequence).

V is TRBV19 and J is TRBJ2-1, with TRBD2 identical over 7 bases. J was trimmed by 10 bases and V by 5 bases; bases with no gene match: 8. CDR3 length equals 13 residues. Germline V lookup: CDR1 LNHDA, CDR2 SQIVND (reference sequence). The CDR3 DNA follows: TGTGCCAGTAGTGCTTCTAGCGGCTTCGAGCAGTTCTTC. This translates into CASSASSGFEQFF.

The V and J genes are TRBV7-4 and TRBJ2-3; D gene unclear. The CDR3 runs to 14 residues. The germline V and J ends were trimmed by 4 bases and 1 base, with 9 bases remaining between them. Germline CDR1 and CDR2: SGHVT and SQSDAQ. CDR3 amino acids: CASSSRLGTDTQYF. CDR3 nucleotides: TGTGCCAGCAGCTCCCGGCTGGGCACAGATACGCAGTATTTT. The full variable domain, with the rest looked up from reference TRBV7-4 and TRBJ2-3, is GAGVSQSPRYKVAKRGRDVALRCDSISGHVTLYWYRQTLGQGSEVLTYSQSDAQRDKSGRPSGRFSAERPERSVSTLKIQRTEQGDSAVYLCASSSRLGTDTQYFGPGTRLTVL.

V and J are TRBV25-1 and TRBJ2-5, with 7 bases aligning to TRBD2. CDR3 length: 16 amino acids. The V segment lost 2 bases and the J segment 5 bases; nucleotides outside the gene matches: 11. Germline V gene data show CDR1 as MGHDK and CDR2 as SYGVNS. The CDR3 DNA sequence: TGTGCCAGCAGTGAAGGGGCGGGAGAGGTGGAGGAGACCCAGTACTTC. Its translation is CASSEGAGEVEETQYF.

The CDR3: CAWSGDTEAFF. CDR3 DNA sequence: TGTGCCTGGAGTGGGGACACTGAAGCTTTCTTT. The chain links TRBV30 to TRBJ1-1; D gene unclear. Trimming took off 1 base at V and 3 bases at J, with 3 bases between the two ends. Germline-derived CDR1 and CDR2 are GTSNPN and SVGIG (reference sequence). CDR3 length: 11 residues.

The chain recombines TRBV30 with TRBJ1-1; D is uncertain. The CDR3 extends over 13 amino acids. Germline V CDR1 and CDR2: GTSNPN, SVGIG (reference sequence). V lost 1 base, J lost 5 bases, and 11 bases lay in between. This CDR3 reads CAWSANGVTEAFF. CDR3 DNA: TGTGCCTGGAGTGCGAACGGGGTAACTGAAGCTTTCTTT.

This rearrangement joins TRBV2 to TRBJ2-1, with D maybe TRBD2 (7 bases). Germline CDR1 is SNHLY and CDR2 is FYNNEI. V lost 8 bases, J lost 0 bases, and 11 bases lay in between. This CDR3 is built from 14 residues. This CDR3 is CASGLGGSYNEQFF. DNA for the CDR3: TGTGCCAGCGGACTAGGGGGCTCCTACAATGAGCAGTTCTTC.

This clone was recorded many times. CDR3 sequence (DNA): TGTGCCAGCCGACAGGGGTCGGGTGAAAAACTGTTTTTT. Its translation: CASRQGSGEKLFF. This chain connects TRBV6-1 to TRBJ1-4, with TRBD1 matching over 8 bases. CDR1 is MNHNS, CDR2 SASEGT, per germline. After removal of 8 bases from V and 7 bases from J, the junction contained 6 bases not matched to a gene. This CDR3 comprises 13 residues.

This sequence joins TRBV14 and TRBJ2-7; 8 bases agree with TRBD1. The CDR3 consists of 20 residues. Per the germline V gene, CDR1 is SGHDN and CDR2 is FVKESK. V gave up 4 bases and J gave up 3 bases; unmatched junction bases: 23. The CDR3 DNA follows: TGTGCCAGCAGCCGCCTTAAGAGGGACAGGCCCAATCTTCGGTTCTACGAGCAGTACTTC. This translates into CASSRLKRDRPNLRFYEQYF. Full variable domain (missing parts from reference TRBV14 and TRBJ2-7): EAGVTQFPSHSVIEKGQTVTLRCDPISGHDNLYWYRRVMGKEIKFLLHFVKESKQDESGMPNNRFLAERTGGTYSTLKVQPAELEDSGVYFCASSRLKRDRPNLRFYEQYFGPGTRLTVT.

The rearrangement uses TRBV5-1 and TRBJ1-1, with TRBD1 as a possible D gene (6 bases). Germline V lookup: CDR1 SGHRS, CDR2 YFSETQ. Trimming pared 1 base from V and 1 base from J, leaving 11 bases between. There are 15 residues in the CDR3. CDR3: CASSLQGIGNTEAFF. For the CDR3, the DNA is TGCGCCAGCAGCTTGCAGGGGATAGGGAACACTGAAGCTTTCTTT.

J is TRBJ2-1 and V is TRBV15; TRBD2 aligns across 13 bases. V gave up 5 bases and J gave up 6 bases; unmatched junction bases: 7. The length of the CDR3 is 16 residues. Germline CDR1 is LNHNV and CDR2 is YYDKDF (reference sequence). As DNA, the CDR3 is TGTGCCACCAGCCGGACTAGCGGGAGTTTCGGCAATGAGCAGTTCTTC. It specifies CATSRTSGSFGNEQFF.

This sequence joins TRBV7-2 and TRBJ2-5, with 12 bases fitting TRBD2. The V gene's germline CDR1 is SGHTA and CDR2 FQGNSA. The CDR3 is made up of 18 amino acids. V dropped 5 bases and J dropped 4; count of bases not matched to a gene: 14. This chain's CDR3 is CASSPRGASGRVPETQYF. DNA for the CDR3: TGTGCCAGCAGCCCGCGCGGGGCTAGCGGGAGGGTACCAGAGACCCAGTACTTC.